The 20 T cell receptor beta chains in this list originate from one sample, sequenced in a study of cytomegalovirus exposure and HLA in healthy donors. Primers: 60 Vbeta forward and 13 Jbeta reverse. Repertoires were generated with immunoSEQ multiplex PCR, while TCRdb's copy carries only in-frame clones and drops some. Of some 150,000 clones in the sample, 75% to 80% were seen once. Material: PBMCs. The receptors originated from a male donor in good health and CMV-seronegative.

This clone was recorded once. The gene calls are TRBV19 and TRBJ1-5, with D maybe TRBD1 (6 bases). Trimming shortened V by 5 bases and J by 7 bases, and 21 bases separated the two germline ends. The CDR3 runs to 16 residues. CDR1 and CDR2 (germline): LNHDA, SQIVND (reference sequence). The CDR3 sequence is CASSPHRERAIQPQHF. In DNA form, the CDR3 reads TGTGCCAGTAGTCCTCACAGGGAGAGGGCAATCCAGCCCCAGCATTTT.

The gene calls are TRBV4-2 and TRBJ2-1, with a tentative D call TRBD2 (5 bases). V was trimmed by 5 bases and J by 2 bases, leaving 13 bases between them. The CDR3 runs 15 residues. CDR1 LGHNA and CDR2 YNFKEQ come from the germline V gene. CDR3 amino acids: CASSLEVGPYNEQFF. The CDR3 DNA follows: TGTGCCAGCAGCTTGGAGGTCGGACCCTACAATGAGCAGTTCTTC.

This clone occurred a few times. This chain uses TRBV6-6 with TRBJ1-5; TRBD1 aligns across 8 bases. J gave up 6 bases and V 5 bases, and 12 bases lay outside the gene matches. Germline CDR1 is MNHNY and CDR2 is SVGAGI (reference sequence). This CDR3 comprises 16 residues. CDR3 amino acids: CASSPTTGASFQPQHF. CDR3 DNA: TGTGCCAGCAGTCCGACGACAGGGGCTTCCTTTCAGCCCCAGCATTTT.

The rearrangement uses TRBV18 and TRBJ1-1; TRBD1 agrees at 7 bases. V was pared by 0 bases and J by 4 bases, with 5 bases of the junction left unmatched. This CDR3 is 15 amino acids long. Germline V gene data show CDR1 as KGHSH and CDR2 as LQKENI. The CDR3 DNA reads as TGTGCCAGCTCACCACCAAGAGGGGGCCGCACTGAAGCTTTCTTT. Its protein is CASSPPRGGRTEAFF.

The rearrangement uses TRBV7-9 and TRBJ1-2; D gene unclear. This CDR3 is 15 amino acids long. V was pared by 5 bases and J by 5 bases, with 18 bases between. Germline values: CDR1 SEHNR, CDR2 FQNEAQ (reference sequence). The DNA of the CDR3 is TGTGCCAGCAGCCCCGGGATCGACGGAATTTATGGCTACACCTTC. As protein: CASSPGIDGIYGYTF.

The CDR3: CASSSGLAYNEQFF. In DNA, the CDR3 is TGTGCCAGCAGCTCGGGACTAGCCTACAATGAGCAGTTCTTC. This chain connects TRBV27 to TRBJ2-1; 8 bases match TRBD2. The CDR3 has 14 residues. CDR1 and CDR2 from the germline V gene are MNHEY and SMNVEV (reference sequence). V lost 6 bases to trimming and J lost 2 bases; unmatched junction nucleotides: 3.

This chain connects TRBV7-2 to TRBJ1-1; TRBD1 might be the D (5 bases). Trimming left V 2 bases short and J 3 bases short, with 16 bases between. This CDR3 spans 16 amino acids. From germline, CDR1 is SGHTA and CDR2 FQGNSA. As DNA, the CDR3 is TGTGCCAGCAGCTTATACACAGGTCGGACCTACACTGAAGCTTTCTTT. It codes for CASSLYTGRTYTEAFF. Supplemented by reference TRBV7-2 and TRBJ1-1, the full variable domain reads GAGVSQSPSNKVTEKGKDVELRCDPISGHTALYWYRQSLGQGLEFLIYFQGNSAPDKSGLPSDRFSAERTGGSVSTLTIQRTQQEDSAVYLCASSLYTGRTYTEAFFGQGTRLTVV.

This clone was counted between two and nine times. V usage is TRBV5-6 and J usage is TRBJ2-1; D might be TRBD2 (7 bases). The CDR3 is made up of 14 amino acids. V lost 4 bases and J lost 9, with 17 bases in between. Germline lookup yields CDR1 SGHDT and CDR2 YYEEEE. CDR3 nucleotide sequence: TGTGCCAGCAGCCCTGTCCGAAGGGGGGGTGAGCAGTTCTTC. Protein sequence: CASSPVRRGGEQFF.

A single count supports this clone. The chain couples TRBV11-2 to TRBJ1-2; 8 bases align to TRBD1. The CDR3 has 15 residues. With 5 bases clipped from V and 8 bases from J, the junction kept 13 bases outside the gene matches. Germline CDR1 and CDR2: SGHAT and FQNNGV. The CDR3 coding sequence is TGTGCCAGCAGCGTCGGGGACAGGCCCTCGGGGGGCTACACCTTC. This codes for CASSVGDRPSGGYTF.

Many counts were recorded for this clone. V is TRBV4-3 and J is TRBJ2-1, with D possibly matching TRBD2 (6 bases). This CDR3 contains 16 residues. The V gene lost 3 bases and the J gene lost 1 base, with 13 bases spanning the gap. Germline lookup yields CDR1 LGHNA and CDR2 YSLEER. The CDR3 protein is CASSHEGAGSYNEQFF. CDR3 sequence (DNA): TGCGCCAGCAGCCATGAAGGGGCGGGATCCTACAATGAGCAGTTCTTC.

The genes are TRBV4-3 and TRBJ2-3, with 8 bases fitting TRBD2. Germline-derived CDR1 and CDR2 are LGHNA and YSLEER. V shed 1 base and J 6 bases; nucleotides not matched to a gene: 12. There are 17 residues in the CDR3. CDR3 loop: CASSQVGAGVDRDTQYF. As DNA, the CDR3 is TGCGCCAGCAGCCAAGTAGGAGCGGGGGTCGACCGGGATACGCAGTATTTT.

The rearrangement links TRBV19 to TRBJ1-6, with D possibly matching TRBD1 (6 bases). Germline V gene data show CDR1 as LNHDA and CDR2 as SQIVND (reference sequence). The CDR3 loop spans 15 amino acids. Trimming took 1 base from V and 7 from J, leaving 11 bases between them. CDR3 region: CASSIGGGSNSPLHF. The CDR3 DNA follows: TGTGCCAGTAGTATAGGTGGGGGCTCCAATTCACCCCTCCACTTT.

The chain recombines TRBV6-5 with TRBJ2-5, with 7 positions matching TRBD2. Germline V CDR1 and CDR2: MNHEY, SVGAGI. The CDR3 totals 15 residues. V lost 2 bases, J lost 4 bases, and 7 bases stayed unmatched. The CDR3: CASSYEGLRPETQYF. In DNA form, the CDR3 reads TGTGCCAGCAGTTACGAGGGACTAAGACCAGAGACCCAGTACTTC.

V gene TRBV7-3 combines with J gene TRBJ1-2, with D possibly being TRBD1 (6 bases). This CDR3 comprises 13 residues. Germline-derived CDR1 and CDR2 are SGHTA and FQGTGA. V was cut by 5 bases and J by 4 bases, with 11 bases left in between. The chain's CDR3 is CASSVTGTYGYTF. The DNA of the CDR3 is TGTGCCAGCAGCGTTACAGGGACCTATGGCTACACCTTC.

The chain joins TRBV25-1 to TRBJ1-5; a possible D gene is TRBD1 (6 bases). The length of the CDR3 is 14 residues. Trimming pared 4 bases from V and 3 bases from J, leaving 10 bases between. Germline V gives CDR1 MGHDK, CDR2 SYGVNS. The CDR3 nucleotides read TGTGCCAGCAGTGCGCGGACAGACAATCAGCCCCAGCATTTT. This translates into CASSARTDNQPQHF.

The J gene is TRBJ1-4, the V gene TRBV19; perhaps TRBD1 as D (6 bases). The CDR3 sequence is 15 residues long. Trimming removed 6 bases at V and 7 bases at J, with 18 bases between. CDR1 and CDR2 from the germline V gene are LNHDA and SQIVND (reference sequence). CDR3 nucleotides: TGTGCCAGTAGCACCTGGACAGACGGTAGTGAAAAACTGTTTTTT. Translation gives CASSTWTDGSEKLFF.

The rearrangement joins TRBV30 to TRBJ2-2; D is perhaps TRBD1 (6 bases). CDR1 is GTSNPN, CDR2 SVGIG, per germline (reference sequence). This CDR3 region has 15 residues. The germline V and J ends were trimmed by 1 base and 6 bases, with 15 bases remaining between them. CDR3 DNA: TGTGCCTGGAGTGACGGGACATATCTCGCCGGGGAGCTGTTTTTT. This gives the protein CAWSDGTYLAGELFF.

V and J are TRBV7-3 and TRBJ2-3; tentative D call: TRBD2 (7 bases). The CDR3 sequence is 16 residues long. V lost 5 bases to trimming and J lost 1 base, with 16 bases between them. CDR1 and CDR2 from the germline V gene are SGHTA and FQGTGA. DNA of the CDR3: TGTGCCAGCAGCCTAAGGGGGGGGCCCGGCACAGATACGCAGTATTTT. Encoded protein: CASSLRGGPGTDTQYF.

V usage is TRBV2 and J usage is TRBJ2-5; 7 bases map to TRBD1. The CDR3 totals 14 residues. J lost 5 bases, V lost 5 bases, and 8 bases had no gene match. Looked up from germline, CDR1 is SNHLY and CDR2 is FYNNEI. CDR3 in DNA: TGTGCCAGCAGTAGTCGACAGGGCCTGGAGACCCAGTACTTC. Protein: CASSSRQGLETQYF.

The chain combines TRBV6-5 with TRBJ1-6, with 7 bases that match TRBD1. CDR3 length: 15 residues. Germline V gives CDR1 MNHEY, CDR2 SVGAGI. The V segment lost 6 bases and the J segment 1 base; nucleotides outside the gene matches: 3. CDR3 DNA: TGTGCCAGCAGGTTACAGGGGTCCTATAATTCACCCCTCCACTTT. It specifies CASRLQGSYNSPLHF.